The 21 T cell receptor beta chains below come from one sample, sequenced in a study of blood T cell repertoires in COVID-19. Assay used: immunoSEQ multiplex PCR; TCRdb lists only in-frame clones, some missing. The data contain 73,000 or so clones, about four fifths of them seen just once; the ten biggest clones take up about 5%. Sequenced: peripheral blood. The receptors originated from a woman aged 60-75 years with acute or convalescent COVID-19.

The chain combines TRBV5-3 with TRBJ1-5; D ambiguous. TRBV5-3 is an open reading frame, and its role is uncertain. Trimming stripped 6 bases from V and 9 bases from J, with 7 bases between. CDR3 length: 10 amino acids. For the CDR3, the DNA is TGTGCCAGAACACCCGGGCCCCAGCATTTT. It translates to CARTPGPQHF.

CDR3: CASSLGTGWYF. The CDR3, as DNA: TGCGCCAGCAGCCTGGGGACAGGCTGGTACTTC. The chain has TRBV5-1 and TRBJ2-7; the match to TRBD1 covers 8 bases. The CDR3 has 11 residues. Germline V gene lookup returns CDR1 SGHRS and CDR2 YFSETQ. V lost 4 bases to trimming and J lost 12 bases; unmatched junction nucleotides: 6. Drawing the rest from reference TRBV5-1 and TRBJ2-7, the complete variable domain is KAGVTQTPRYLIKTRGQQVTLSCSPISGHRSVSWYQQTPGQGLQFLFEYFSETQRNKGNFPGRFSGRQFSNSRSEMNVSTLELGDSALYLCASSLGTGWYFGPGTRLTVT.

The chain carries TRBV11-2 and TRBJ1-4, with 8 bases matching TRBD1. Germline CDR1 and CDR2: SGHAT and FQNNGV. The junction had 4 bases not matched to a gene; V was cut back by 5 bases and J by 5 bases. The CDR3 spans 14 residues. The CDR3 reads CASSGQGHNEKLFF. The CDR3 DNA follows: TGTGCCAGCAGCGGACAGGGACACAATGAAAAACTGTTTTTT. Full variable domain (outside the CDR3, taken from reference TRBV11-2 and TRBJ1-4): EAGVAQSPRYKIIEKRQSVAFWCNPISGHATLYWYQQILGQGPKLLIQFQNNGVVDDSQLPKDRFSAERLKGVDSTLKIQPAKLEDSAVYLCASSGQGHNEKLFFGSGTQLSVL.

The chain combines TRBV6-2 or TRBV6-3 with TRBJ2-1, with D tentatively TRBD2 (6 bases). CDR3 size: 15 residues. The germline gives CDR1 MNHEY, CDR2 SVGEGT. Trimming left V 0 bases short and J 9 bases short, with 15 bases between. The CDR3 is CASSYSPVAGSEQFF. The CDR3 nucleotides are TGTGCCAGCAGTTACTCGCCAGTGGCGGGGAGTGAGCAGTTCTTC.

V gene TRBV4-1 combines with J gene TRBJ1-6; D is undetermined. The CDR3 extends over 18 amino acids. The V and J ends lost 0 bases and 0 bases respectively, with 12 bases between them. Looked up from germline, CDR1 is MGHRA and CDR2 is YSYEKL. The CDR3 reads CASSQERGIGSYNSPLHF. The CDR3, as DNA: TGCGCCAGCAGCCAAGAGCGGGGAATTGGCTCCTATAATTCACCCCTCCACTTT.

The chain is built from TRBV10-3 and TRBJ1-1; a weak D match, TRBD1 (5 bases). There are 12 residues in the CDR3. Germline lookup yields CDR1 ENHRY and CDR2 SYGVKD. V lost 7 bases and J 1 base, leaving 7 bases between the germline ends. Written as DNA, the CDR3 is TGTGCCATCATGACAGAGAACACTGAAGCTTTCTTT. It is translated as CAIMTENTEAFF.

CDR3 DNA: TGCGCCAGCAGCCTCAGACTAGCTTCCAACAATGAGCAGTTCTTC. Its protein product is CASSLRLASNNEQFF. The chain links TRBV5-1 to TRBJ2-1, with 7 nucleotides matching TRBD2. Per germline, CDR1 SGHRS and CDR2 YFSETQ. V shed 4 bases, J shed 5 bases, and the junction held 9 bases outside the gene matches. CDR3 length equals 15 residues.

The genes are TRBV2 and TRBJ2-5; possibly TRBD2 for D (7 bases). The CDR3 is 15 amino acids. With 6 bases removed from V and 4 bases from J, the gap between germline ends came to 18 bases. Germline values: CDR1 SNHLY, CDR2 FYNNEI. The CDR3 protein is CASRTFGGRGETQYF. The CDR3 DNA is TGTGCCAGCAGGACCTTCGGGGGGCGGGGAGAGACCCAGTACTTC.

The gene calls are TRBV19 and TRBJ1-4, with D possibly TRBD1 on 5 matching bases. V dropped 5 bases and J dropped 7 bases, with 14 bases sitting between them. CDR1 and CDR2 from the germline V gene are LNHDA and SQIVND (reference sequence). This CDR3 has 14 residues. The DNA for the CDR3 is TGTGCCAGTAGTCAGGCAGGGATGGGTGAAAAACTGTTTTTT. Protein product: CASSQAGMGEKLFF.

The rearrangement uses TRBV19 and TRBJ2-7; 8 nucleotides agree with TRBD2. From germline, CDR1 is LNHDA and CDR2 SQIVND (reference sequence). This CDR3 is built from 14 residues. Trimming at V came to 9 bases and at J to 6 bases, leaving 13 bases not matched to a gene. The CDR3 DNA reads TGTGCCAGCCGTGCGGGGGGTTCGTCGTCCGAGCAGTACTTC. Its protein product is CASRAGGSSSEQYF.

CDR3 in DNA: TGTGCCAGCAACAAGCGGGGGGGCCCCGGGGAGCTGTTTTTT. Translated, it gives CASNKRGGPGELFF. The J gene is TRBJ2-2, the V gene TRBV11-2, with TRBD2 matching over 10 bases. The CDR3 loop spans 14 amino acids. V shed 7 bases and J 6 bases; nucleotides not matched to a gene: 5. CDR1 is SGHAT and CDR2 is FQNNGV in the germline V gene.

There are a few counts of this clone. The V call is TRBV5-1, the J call TRBJ2-7; D possibly corresponds to TRBD2 (5 bases). Trimming shortened V by 6 bases and J by 0 bases, and 13 bases separated the two germline ends. This CDR3 has 14 residues. Germline lookup yields CDR1 SGHRS and CDR2 YFSETQ. In DNA form, the CDR3 reads TGCGCCAGCACCGAAGGAGGAAGCTCCTACGAGCAGTACTTC. Its protein product is CASTEGGSSYEQYF.

The genes are TRBV7-3 and TRBJ1-3, with 7 bases aligning to TRBD1. The germline V gene has CDR1 SGHTA and CDR2 FQGTGA. The CDR3 sequence is 17 residues long. Germline trimming cut 4 bases from V and 0 bases from J; bases unmatched to any gene: 9. The CDR3 DNA reads as TGTGCCAGCAGCTCAGGGGGGACAGCCTTCTCTGGAAACACCATATATTTT. It encodes CASSSGGTAFSGNTIYF.

The rearrangement joins TRBV10-3 to TRBJ2-3; D remains ambiguous. The germline gives CDR1 ENHRY, CDR2 SYGVKD. Trimming removed 10 bases at V and 6 bases at J, with 20 bases between. The CDR3 is 14 residues long. The CDR3 region is CATTFGRNGDTQYF. CDR3 sequence (DNA): TGTGCCACCACCTTCGGTCGCAATGGTGATACGCAGTATTTT.

The CDR3 loop is CAWSVSRQGVRNTIYF. The CDR3 DNA reads as TGTGCCTGGAGTGTATCCCGACAGGGGGTGCGAAACACCATATATTTT. The V call is TRBV30, the J call TRBJ1-3; the match to TRBD1 covers 9 bases. With V trimmed by 0 bases and J by 5 bases, 8 bases remained unmatched. The germline V gene encodes CDR1 GTSNPN and CDR2 SVGIG (reference sequence). There are 16 residues in the CDR3.

As DNA, the CDR3 is TGTGCCAGCAGCTTAGACAGGGGAGGCGGGAGAGAGACCCAGTACTTC. This codes for CASSLDRGGGRETQYF. The chain has TRBV5-4 and TRBJ2-5, with TRBD1 as a possible D gene (8 bases). CDR3 length: 16 amino acids. V lost 2 bases and J 4 bases, leaving 18 bases between the germline ends. Germline V gene data show CDR1 as SGHNT and CDR2 as YYREEE (reference sequence).

The chain combines TRBV2 with TRBJ1-2, with D possibly being TRBD1 (5 bases). The CDR3 spans 16 residues. V lost 2 bases and J lost 2, with 15 bases in between. From germline, CDR1 is SNHLY and CDR2 FYNNEI. DNA of the CDR3: TGTGCCAGCAGTGAACGGCAGGGCCTGATCAACTATGGCTACACCTTC. This translates into CASSERQGLINYGYTF.

The rearrangement links TRBV4-2 to TRBJ2-5, with 7 bases identical to TRBD1. Germline trimming cut 1 base from V and 4 bases from J; bases unmatched to any gene: 9. The V gene's germline CDR1 is LGHNA and CDR2 YNFKEQ. The CDR3 is made up of 16 amino acids. The CDR3 sequence is CASSQGFTGVAETQYF. CDR3 bases: TGTGCCAGCAGCCAAGGTTTCACAGGGGTTGCAGAGACCCAGTACTTC.

The chain carries TRBV30 and TRBJ1-2; 11 nucleotides align to TRBD1. Germline CDR1 and CDR2: GTSNPN and SVGIG (reference sequence). This CDR3 is built from 14 residues. The V gene end was trimmed by 0 bases and the J gene end by 6 bases; junction bases not matched to a gene: 3. As DNA, the CDR3 is TGTGCCTGGAGTGTAAGGACAGGGGGCAATGGCTACACCTTC. Protein product: CAWSVRTGGNGYTF.

The chain has TRBV5-1 and TRBJ1-5; D unresolved. The V gene lost 0 bases and the J gene lost 4 bases, with 8 bases spanning the gap. Germline-derived CDR1 and CDR2 are SGHRS and YFSETQ. The CDR3 runs to 14 residues. The CDR3 region has the DNA TGCGCCAGCAGCTTGGGACAAGAGAATCAGCCCCAGCATTTT. Protein: CASSLGQENQPQHF.

The rearrangement joins TRBV6-1 to TRBJ1-1; D not resolved. The germline gives CDR1 MNHNS, CDR2 SASEGT. The V end lost 3 bases, the J end lost 10 bases, and 18 bases lay between the germline ends. The CDR3 loop spans 14 amino acids. CDR3 loop: CASSDKVVYEVAFF. Here the CDR3 DNA reads TGTGCCAGCAGTGATAAAGTGGTTTACGAGGTAGCTTTCTTT.